Listed below are T cell receptor beta chains from one sample, sequenced in a study of blood T cell repertoires in COVID-19. This table comes from immunoSEQ multiplex PCR, and its TCRdb copy is limited to in-frame clones, with some not included. The table has roughly 200,000 clones, 88% seen once. Sequencing used peripheral blood. The receptors here all came from a woman aged 25-40 years with acute or convalescent COVID-19. Each CDR3 is given with its conserved first and last residue. The order of the fields is V gene, J gene, CDR3 protein.

V gene: TRBV2; J gene: TRBJ1-6; CDR3 protein: CASSTTSHNSPLHF
V gene: TRBV27; J gene: TRBJ2-7; CDR3 protein: CASSPAWTSGSSYEQYF
V gene: TRBV2; J gene: TRBJ2-3; CDR3 protein: CASTGRDTDTQYF
V gene: TRBV4-1; J gene: TRBJ2-7; CDR3 protein: CASSLLPSGREPYEQYF
V gene: TRBV11-3; J gene: TRBJ2-6; CDR3 protein: CASETRSSGANVLTF
V gene: TRBV15; J gene: TRBJ2-7; CDR3 protein: CATSRGRVKAGLLYEQYF
V gene: TRBV5-4; J gene: TRBJ2-5; CDR3 protein: CASSQGQGSSRLETQYF
V gene: TRBV2; J gene: TRBJ2-1; CDR3 protein: CASSSVITNNEQFF
V gene: TRBV28; J gene: TRBJ2-5; CDR3 protein: CASSRGVTETQYF
V gene: TRBV18; J gene: TRBJ2-1; CDR3 protein: CASSKGGSSYNEQFF
V gene: TRBV5-5; J gene: TRBJ2-5; CDR3 protein: CASSLDRGDQETQYF
V gene: TRBV6-5; J gene: TRBJ2-1; CDR3 protein: CASSTAGTSPFF
V gene: TRBV4-2; J gene: TRBJ2-2; CDR3 protein: CASSQVPNQGAGELFF
V gene: TRBV5-1; J gene: TRBJ2-1; CDR3 protein: CASSLDGRAWNEQFF
V gene: TRBV28; J gene: TRBJ2-3; CDR3 protein: CASSPRPKGGPDTQYF
V gene: TRBV7-2; J gene: TRBJ2-3; CDR3 protein: CASSLVLAGTDTQYF
V gene: TRBV28; J gene: TRBJ2-1; CDR3 protein: CASTIRAGEQFF
V gene: TRBV19; J gene: TRBJ1-1; CDR3 protein: CASSPPGSKNTEAFF
V gene: TRBV29-1; J gene: TRBJ2-5; CDR3 protein: CSVSEVGTQYF
V gene: TRBV5-4; J gene: TRBJ2-3; CDR3 protein: CASSSRDGEVDTQYF
V gene: TRBV4-2; J gene: TRBJ2-1; CDR3 protein: CASSRTNEQFF
V gene: TRBV27; J gene: TRBJ2-1; CDR3 protein: CASSQYKGGISYNEQFF
V gene: TRBV3-1/TRBV3-2; J gene: TRBJ2-1; CDR3 protein: CASSQRGTGDYNEQFF
V gene: TRBV12-3/TRBV12-4; J gene: TRBJ2-2; CDR3 protein: CASGAASTGELFF
V gene: TRBV11-3; J gene: TRBJ1-3; CDR3 protein: CASSLGADSGNTIYF
V gene: TRBV5-1; J gene: TRBJ2-1; CDR3 protein: CASSLVAGFLNNEQFF
V gene: TRBV7-8; J gene: TRBJ2-7; CDR3 protein: CASSLSSYEQYF
V gene: TRBV3-1/TRBV3-2; J gene: TRBJ2-7; CDR3 protein: CASSQDFRGYEQYF
V gene: TRBV12-3/TRBV12-4; J gene: TRBJ2-2; CDR3 protein: CASRIARELFF
V gene: TRBV5-6; J gene: TRBJ2-7; CDR3 protein: CASSSGTGIYEQYF
V gene: TRBV6-5; J gene: TRBJ2-3; CDR3 protein: CASKLTDTQYF
V gene: TRBV12-3/TRBV12-4; J gene: TRBJ2-7; CDR3 protein: CASSLRTGGAPSF
V gene: TRBV6-5; J gene: TRBJ1-3; CDR3 protein: CASRAQGRNTIYF
V gene: TRBV5-6; J gene: TRBJ2-7; CDR3 protein: CASSSTGGSYEQYF
V gene: TRBV18; J gene: TRBJ1-4; CDR3 protein: CASSPQGAQTNEKLFF
V gene: TRBV28; J gene: TRBJ2-7; CDR3 protein: CASTTFGDIKYEQYF
V gene: TRBV7-9; J gene: TRBJ2-1; CDR3 protein: CASSSLLGRQAYNEQFF
V gene: TRBV6-4; J gene: TRBJ2-7; CDR3 protein: CASSDPKDDRMFSYEQYF
V gene: TRBV15; J gene: TRBJ2-7; CDR3 protein: CATSGGQTRSYEQYF
V gene: TRBV2; J gene: TRBJ2-3; CDR3 protein: CANENLADTQYF
V gene: TRBV11-2; J gene: TRBJ2-2; CDR3 protein: CASSATPGHGTGELFF
V gene: TRBV6-2/TRBV6-3; J gene: TRBJ2-1; CDR3 protein: CASSYEGTSGRGEQFF
V gene: TRBV7-9; J gene: TRBJ2-3; CDR3 protein: CASSLLISSDTQYF
V gene: TRBV7-2; J gene: TRBJ2-3; CDR3 protein: CASSFAGISTDTQYF
V gene: TRBV29-1; J gene: TRBJ2-5; CDR3 protein: CSVPLPGTLETQYF
V gene: TRBV5-1; J gene: TRBJ2-5; CDR3 protein: CASSLMGRGGEETQYF
V gene: TRBV6-6; J gene: TRBJ2-3; CDR3 protein: CASSREADTQYF
V gene: TRBV7-9; J gene: TRBJ2-1; CDR3 protein: CASSPRGSPTEQFF
V gene: TRBV4-2; J gene: TRBJ1-2; CDR3 protein: CASSLPTGQLANYGYTF
V gene: TRBV2; J gene: TRBJ2-2; CDR3 protein: CATKQGAGGRWELFF
V gene: TRBV10-2; J gene: TRBJ1-3; CDR3 protein: CASSAYVSGNTIYF
V gene: TRBV28; J gene: TRBJ2-7; CDR3 protein: CASGQLYEQYF
V gene: TRBV7-9; J gene: TRBJ2-7; CDR3 protein: CASSPKGTSGNSYEQYF
V gene: TRBV28; J gene: TRBJ1-5; CDR3 protein: CASSVRTVQPQHF
V gene: TRBV10-1; J gene: TRBJ2-3; CDR3 protein: CASSESARGRTDTQYF